This T cell receptor (beta chain) was recovered during a study of cytomegalovirus exposure and HLA in healthy donors. For the study at large: The use of the same platform for the approximately 130 validation repertoires and the roughly 730 first-cohort repertoires was reported by a later analysis. Broader study findings: For most TCR sequences rarity was the rule, although some public TCRs occurred in many donors.

Sequencing used immunoSEQ multiplex PCR; TCRdb keeps in-frame clones, though not all of them. Of 250,000 to 400,000 clones listed, 70% to 90% are singletons. Germline values: CDR1 MNHEY, CDR2 SMNVEV (reference sequence). J gave up 5 bases and V 6 bases, and 6 bases lay outside the gene matches. CDR3 size: 13 residues. With respect to this clone: Antigen: not known.

This clonotype originated in a man under 40 in good health and CMV-seronegative. Sequencing used PBMCs. This chain uses TRBV27 with TRBJ2-7; TRBD1 matches at 8 bases. The CDR3 is CASRRTGSDEQYF. Written as DNA, the CDR3 is TGTGCCAGCAGAAGGACAGGGTCAGACGAGCAGTACTTC.